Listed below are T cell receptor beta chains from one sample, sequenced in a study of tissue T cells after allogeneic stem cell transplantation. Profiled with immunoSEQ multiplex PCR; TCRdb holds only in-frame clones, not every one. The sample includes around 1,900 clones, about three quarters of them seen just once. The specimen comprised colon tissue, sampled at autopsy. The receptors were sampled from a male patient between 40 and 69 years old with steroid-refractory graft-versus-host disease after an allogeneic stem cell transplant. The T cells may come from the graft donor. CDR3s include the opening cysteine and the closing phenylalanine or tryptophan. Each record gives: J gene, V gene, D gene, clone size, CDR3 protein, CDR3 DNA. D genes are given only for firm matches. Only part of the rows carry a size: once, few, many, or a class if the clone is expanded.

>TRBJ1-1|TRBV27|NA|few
CASSSVVGTYTEAFF
TGTGCCAGCAGCTCCGTAGTAGGGACCTACACTGAAGCTTTCTTT
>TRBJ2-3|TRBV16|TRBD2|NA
CASSQSNFWLAVTDTQYF
TGTGCCAGCAGCCAATCTAACTTTTGGCTAGCGGTCACAGATACGCAGTATTTT
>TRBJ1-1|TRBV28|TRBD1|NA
CASSLDPGTGGNTEAFF
TGTGCCAGCAGTCTGGATCCCGGGACAGGGGGGAACACTGAAGCTTTCTTT
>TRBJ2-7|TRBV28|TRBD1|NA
CASRSGTGDYEQYF
TGTGCCAGCAGATCCGGGACAGGGGACTACGAGCAGTACTTC
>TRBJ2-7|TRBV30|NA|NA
CAWSEGARAQQYF
TGTGCCTGGAGTGAAGGGGCCCGAGCGCAGCAGTACTTC
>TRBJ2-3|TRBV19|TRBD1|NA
CASRSRGRSGDTQYF
TGTGCCAGTAGAAGCAGGGGGCGGTCCGGAGATACGCAGTATTTT
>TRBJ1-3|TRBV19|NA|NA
CATTEGTPGNTIYF
TGTGCCACCACGGAGGGCACTCCTGGAAACACCATATATTTT
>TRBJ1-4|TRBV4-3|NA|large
CASSQDFMLVGEKLFF
TGCGCCAGCAGCCAAGATTTCATGCTGGTTGGTGAAAAACTGTTTTTT
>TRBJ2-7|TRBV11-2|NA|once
CASSLDGPSYEQYF
TGTGCCAGCAGCTTAGACGGGCCCTCCTACGAGCAGTACTTC
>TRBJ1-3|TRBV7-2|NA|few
CASSLALSGNTIYF
TGTGCCAGCAGCTTAGCTTTGTCTGGAAACACCATATATTTT
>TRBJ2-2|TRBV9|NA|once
CASSVATVTGELFF
TGTGCCAGCAGCGTAGCCACTGTGACCGGGGAGCTGTTTTTT
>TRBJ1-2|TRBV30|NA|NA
CAWTQGGFGYTF
TGTGCCTGGACCCAAGGGGGGTTTGGCTACACCTTC
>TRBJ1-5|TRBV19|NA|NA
CASSMRADGLYSNQPQHF
TGTGCCAGTAGTATGCGGGCTGACGGATTGTATAGCAATCAGCCCCAGCATTTT
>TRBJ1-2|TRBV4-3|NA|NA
CASSQESTGTDANYGYTF
TGCGCCAGCAGCCAAGAATCGACAGGTACGGACGCTAACTATGGCTACACCTTC
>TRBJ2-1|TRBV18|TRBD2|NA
CASSPRGLAGGPFEQFF
TGTGCCAGCTCACCAAGGGGACTAGCGGGGGGGCCCTTTGAGCAGTTCTTC
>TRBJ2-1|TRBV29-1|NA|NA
CSVDPGAGSYNEQFF
TGCAGCGTTGACCCAGGAGCGGGCTCCTACAATGAGCAGTTCTTC
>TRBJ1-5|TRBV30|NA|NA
CAWSWGGNQPQHF
TGTGCCTGGAGCTGGGGGGGCAATCAGCCCCAGCATTTT
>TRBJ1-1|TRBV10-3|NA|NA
CAISEVGRGGEAFF
TGTGCCATCAGTGAGGTTGGGAGGGGAGGGGAAGCTTTCTTT
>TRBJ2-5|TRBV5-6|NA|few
CASSLWGEETQYF
TGTGCCAGCAGCTTGTGGGGTGAGGAGACCCAGTACTTC
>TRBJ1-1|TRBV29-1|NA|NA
CSVEGRINENTEAFF
TGCAGCGTTGAAGGGCGAATAAACGAGAACACTGAAGCTTTCTTT
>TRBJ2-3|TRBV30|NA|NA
CAWSVQGAGALGTDTQYF
TGTGCCTGGAGTGTTCAAGGGGCGGGGGCGCTCGGCACAGATACGCAGTATTTT
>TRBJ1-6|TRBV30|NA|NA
CAWSGTNSPLHF
TGTGCCTGGAGTGGGACGAATTCACCCCTCCACTTT
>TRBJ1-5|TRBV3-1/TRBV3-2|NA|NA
CASSGQYSNQPQHF
TGTGCCAGCAGCGGGCAATATAGCAATCAGCCCCAGCATTTT
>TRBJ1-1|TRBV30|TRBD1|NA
CAWRRTGMNTEAFF
TGTGCCTGGAGGCGGACAGGCATGAACACTGAAGCTTTCTTT
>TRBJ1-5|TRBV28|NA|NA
CASSLWGDGGLRPQHF
TGTGCCAGCAGTTTATGGGGGGACGGGGGACTGCGGCCCCAGCATTTT
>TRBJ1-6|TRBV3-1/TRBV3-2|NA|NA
CASSQSGNSPLHF
TGTGCCAGCAGCCAATCAGGGAATTCACCCCTCCACTTT
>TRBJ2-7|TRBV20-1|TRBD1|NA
CSASAPGTASYEQYF
TGCAGTGCTAGTGCCCCCGGGACAGCCTCCTACGAGCAGTACTTC
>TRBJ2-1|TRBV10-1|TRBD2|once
CASSESESGGSNEQFF
TGCGCCAGCAGTGAGTCGGAGAGCGGGGGTTCCAATGAGCAGTTCTTC
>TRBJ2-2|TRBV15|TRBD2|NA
CATAQRGGRGELFF
TGTGCCACCGCACAGCGGGGGGGCCGAGGGGAGCTGTTTTTT
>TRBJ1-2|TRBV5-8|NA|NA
CASSLDPNQGYGYTF
TGTGCCAGCAGCTTGGACCCTAACCAGGGGTATGGCTACACCTTC
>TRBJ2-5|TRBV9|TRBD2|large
CASSTGLAGAETQYF
TGTGCCAGCAGCACCGGACTAGCGGGGGCGGAGACCCAGTACTTC
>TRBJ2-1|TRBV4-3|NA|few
CASSQGVGGSYNEQFF
TGCGCCAGCAGCCAAGGAGTAGGGGGCTCCTACAATGAGCAGTTCTTC
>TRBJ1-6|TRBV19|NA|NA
CASRQGRSLNSPLHF
TGTGCCAGTAGACAGGGAAGATCCCTTAATTCACCCCTCCACTTT
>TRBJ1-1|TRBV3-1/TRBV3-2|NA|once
CASSQDPQGLHTEAFF
TGTGCCAGCAGCCAAGACCCCCAGGGGCTTCACACTGAAGCTTTCTTT
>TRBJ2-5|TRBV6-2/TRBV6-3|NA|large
CASSTQETQYF
TGTGCCAGCAGTACCCAAGAGACCCAGTACTTC
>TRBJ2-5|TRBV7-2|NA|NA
CASSLGSGWTQETQYF
TGTGCCAGCAGCTTAGGGTCAGGGTGGACGCAAGAGACCCAGTACTTC
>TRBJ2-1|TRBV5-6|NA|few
CASSFGFSYNEQFF
TGTGCCAGCAGCTTTGGCTTCTCCTACAATGAGCAGTTCTTC
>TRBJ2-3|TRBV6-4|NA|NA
CASSDRGGHGDTQYF
TGTGCCAGCAGTGACCGGGGAGGACATGGAGATACGCAGTATTTT
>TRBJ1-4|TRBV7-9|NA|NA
CASSSTGLRGNEKLFF
TGTGCCAGCAGCTCAACAGGGTTGAGGGGTAATGAAAAACTGTTTTTT
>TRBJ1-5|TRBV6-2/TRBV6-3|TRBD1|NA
CASSNWQGGNQPQHF
TGTGCCAGCAGTAATTGGCAGGGGGGCAATCAGCCCCAGCATTTT
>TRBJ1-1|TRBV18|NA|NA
CASSPPGGNTEAFF
TGTGCCAGCTCACCACCGGGGGGGAACACTGAAGCTTTCTTT
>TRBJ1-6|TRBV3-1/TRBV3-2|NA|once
CASSQLTGNSPLHF
TGTGCCAGCAGCCAGCTGACAGGAAATTCACCCCTCCACTTT
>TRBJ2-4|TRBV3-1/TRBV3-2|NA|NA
CASSHSRPLQRKNIQYF
TGTGCCAGCAGCCACAGCCGTCCTTTGCAAAGAAAAAACATTCAGTACTTC
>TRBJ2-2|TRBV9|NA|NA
CASSVGRVHTGELFF
TGTGCCAGCAGCGTAGGTAGGGTACACACCGGGGAGCTGTTTTTT
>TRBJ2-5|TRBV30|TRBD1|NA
CACMIGQVWTQYF
TGTGCCTGTATGATAGGACAGGTCTGGACCCAGTACTTC
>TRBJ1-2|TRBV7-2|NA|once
CASSLVYGQVYGYTF
TGTGCCAGCAGCTTAGTATATGGGCAGGTCTATGGCTACACCTTC
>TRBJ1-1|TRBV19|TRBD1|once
CASREQGARDTEAFF
TGTGCCAGTAGGGAACAGGGGGCGCGAGACACTGAAGCTTTCTTT
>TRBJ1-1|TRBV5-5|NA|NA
CASSLDQAPEAFF
TGTGCCAGCAGCTTGGATCAGGCCCCTGAAGCTTTCTTT
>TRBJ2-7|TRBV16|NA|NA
CASSQFSVGYEQYF
TGTGCCAGCAGCCAATTTTCGGTGGGCTACGAGCAGTACTTC
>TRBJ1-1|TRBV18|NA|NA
CASLRRERGEAFF
TGTGCCAGCCTTCGGAGGGAGCGGGGTGAAGCTTTCTTT
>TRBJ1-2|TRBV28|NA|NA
CASSRGGPDYGYTF
TGTGCCAGCAGTCGGGGGGGGCCTGACTATGGCTACACCTTC
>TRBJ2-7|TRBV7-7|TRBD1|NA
CASSRGQGRHEQYF
TGTGCCAGCAGCCGAGGACAGGGGAGGCACGAGCAGTACTTC
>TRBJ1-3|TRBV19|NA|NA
CASTSGLTGNTIYF
TGTGCCAGTACCTCGGGACTTACTGGAAACACCATATATTTT